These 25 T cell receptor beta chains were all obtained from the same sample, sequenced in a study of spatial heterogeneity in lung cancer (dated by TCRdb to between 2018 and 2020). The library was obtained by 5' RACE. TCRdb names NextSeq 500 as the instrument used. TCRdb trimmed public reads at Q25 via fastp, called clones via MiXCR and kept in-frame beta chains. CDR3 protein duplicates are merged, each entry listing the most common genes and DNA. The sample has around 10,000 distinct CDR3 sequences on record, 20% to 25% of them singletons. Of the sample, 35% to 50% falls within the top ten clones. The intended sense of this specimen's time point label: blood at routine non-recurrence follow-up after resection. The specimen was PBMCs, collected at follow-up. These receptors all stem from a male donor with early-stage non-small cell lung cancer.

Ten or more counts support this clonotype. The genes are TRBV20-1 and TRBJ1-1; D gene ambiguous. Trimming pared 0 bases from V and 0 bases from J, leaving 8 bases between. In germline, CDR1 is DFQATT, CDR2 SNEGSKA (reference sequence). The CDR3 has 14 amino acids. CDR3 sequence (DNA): TGCAGTGCTAGAGATTTCAGACTGAACACTGAAGCTTTCTTT. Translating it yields CSARDFRLNTEAFF.

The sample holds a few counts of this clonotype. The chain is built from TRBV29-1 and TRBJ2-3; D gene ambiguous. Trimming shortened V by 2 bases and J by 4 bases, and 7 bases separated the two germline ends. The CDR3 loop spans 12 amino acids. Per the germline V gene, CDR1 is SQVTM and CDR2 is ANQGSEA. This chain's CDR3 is CSVESPSDTQYF. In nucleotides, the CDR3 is TGCAGCGTTGAATCACCTTCAGATACGCAGTATTTT.

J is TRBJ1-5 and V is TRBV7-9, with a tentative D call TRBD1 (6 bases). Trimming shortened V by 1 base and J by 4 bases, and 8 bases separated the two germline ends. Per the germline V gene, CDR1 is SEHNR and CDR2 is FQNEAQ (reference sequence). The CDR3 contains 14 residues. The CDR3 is CASSLGQENQPQHF. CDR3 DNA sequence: TGTGCCAGCAGCTTAGGACAGGAAAATCAGCCCCAGCATTTT.

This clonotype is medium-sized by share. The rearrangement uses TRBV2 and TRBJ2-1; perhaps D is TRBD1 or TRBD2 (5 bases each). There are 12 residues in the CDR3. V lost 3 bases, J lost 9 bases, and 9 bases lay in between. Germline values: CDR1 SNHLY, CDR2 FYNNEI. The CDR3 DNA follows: TGTGCCAGCAGTGAGAGGGGAAGTGAGCAGTTCTTC. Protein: CASSERGSEQFF.

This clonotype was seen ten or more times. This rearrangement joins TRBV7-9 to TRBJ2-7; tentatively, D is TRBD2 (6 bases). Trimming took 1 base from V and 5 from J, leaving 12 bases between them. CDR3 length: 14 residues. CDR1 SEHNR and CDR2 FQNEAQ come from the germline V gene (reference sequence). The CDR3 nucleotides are TGTGCCAGCAGCTTAGGGGCAGGGAGGAACGAGCAGTACTTC. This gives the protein CASSLGAGRNEQYF.

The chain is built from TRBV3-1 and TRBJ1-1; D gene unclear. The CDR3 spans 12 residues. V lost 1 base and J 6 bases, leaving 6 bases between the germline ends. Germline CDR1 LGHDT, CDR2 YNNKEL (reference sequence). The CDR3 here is CASSQVPAEAFF. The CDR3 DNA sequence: TGTGCCAGCAGCCAAGTCCCCGCTGAAGCTTTCTTT.

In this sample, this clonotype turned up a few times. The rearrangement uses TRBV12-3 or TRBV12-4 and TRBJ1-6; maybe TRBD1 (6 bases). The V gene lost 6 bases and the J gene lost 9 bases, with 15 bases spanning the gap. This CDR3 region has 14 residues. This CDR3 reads CASSPDRSASPLHF. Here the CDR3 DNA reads TGTGCCAGCAGCCCTGACAGGAGCGCTTCACCCCTCCACTTT.

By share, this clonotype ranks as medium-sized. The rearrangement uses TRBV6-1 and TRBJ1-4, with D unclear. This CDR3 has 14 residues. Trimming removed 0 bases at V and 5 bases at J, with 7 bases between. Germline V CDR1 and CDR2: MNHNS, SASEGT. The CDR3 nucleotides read TGTGCCAGCAGTGAAGCGGGAAGAAATGAAAAACTGTTTTTT. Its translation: CASSEAGRNEKLFF.

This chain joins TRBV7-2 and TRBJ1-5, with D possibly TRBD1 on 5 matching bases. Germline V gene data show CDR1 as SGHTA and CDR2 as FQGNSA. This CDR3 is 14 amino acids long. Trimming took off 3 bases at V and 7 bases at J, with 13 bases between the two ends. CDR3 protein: CASSFSGRDQPQHF. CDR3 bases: TGTGCCAGCAGCTTTTCAGGGAGGGACCAGCCCCAGCATTTT.

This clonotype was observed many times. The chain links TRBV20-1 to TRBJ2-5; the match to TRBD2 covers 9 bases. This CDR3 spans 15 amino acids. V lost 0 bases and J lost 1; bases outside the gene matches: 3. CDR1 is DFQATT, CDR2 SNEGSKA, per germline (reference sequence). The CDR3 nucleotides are TGCAGTGCTAGAGATGGGCGGGGGGGCCAAGAGACCCAGTACTTC. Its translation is CSARDGRGGQETQYF.

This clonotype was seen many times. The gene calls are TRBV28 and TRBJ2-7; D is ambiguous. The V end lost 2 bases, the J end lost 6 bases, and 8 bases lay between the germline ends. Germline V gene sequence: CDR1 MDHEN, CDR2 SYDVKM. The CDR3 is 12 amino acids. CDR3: CASSLGPREQYF. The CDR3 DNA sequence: TGTGCCAGCAGTTTAGGGCCTCGCGAGCAGTACTTC.

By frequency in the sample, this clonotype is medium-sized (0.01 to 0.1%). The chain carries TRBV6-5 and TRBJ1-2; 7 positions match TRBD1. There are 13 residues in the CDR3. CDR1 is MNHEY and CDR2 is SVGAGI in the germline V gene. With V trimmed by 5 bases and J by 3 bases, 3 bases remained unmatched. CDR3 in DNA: TGTGCCAGCAGTAAGGGGGCAGACTATGGCTACACCTTC. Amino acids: CASSKGADYGYTF.

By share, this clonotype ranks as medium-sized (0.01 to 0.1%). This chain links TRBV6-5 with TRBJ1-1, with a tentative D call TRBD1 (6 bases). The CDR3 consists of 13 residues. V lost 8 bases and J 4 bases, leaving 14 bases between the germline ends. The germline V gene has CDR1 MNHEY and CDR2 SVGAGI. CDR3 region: CASCKQGSTEAFF. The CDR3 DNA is TGTGCCAGCTGTAAACAGGGAAGCACTGAAGCTTTCTTT.

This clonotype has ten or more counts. The CDR3 DNA is TGTGCCAGCAGTGGGGACACGAACACTGAAGCTTTCTTT. Protein product: CASSGDTNTEAFF. The rearrangement uses TRBV2 and TRBJ1-1; the D gene is possibly TRBD1 (6 bases). Trimming removed 4 bases from V and 1 base from J, with 7 bases in between. Germline V lookup: CDR1 SNHLY, CDR2 FYNNEI. This CDR3 contains 13 residues.

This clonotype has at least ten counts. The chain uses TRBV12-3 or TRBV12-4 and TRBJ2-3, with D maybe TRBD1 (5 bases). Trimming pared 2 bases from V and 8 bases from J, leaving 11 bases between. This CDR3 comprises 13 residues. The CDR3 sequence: CASSLNRRSTQYF. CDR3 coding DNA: TGTGCCAGCAGTTTAAACAGGCGGAGTACGCAGTATTTT.

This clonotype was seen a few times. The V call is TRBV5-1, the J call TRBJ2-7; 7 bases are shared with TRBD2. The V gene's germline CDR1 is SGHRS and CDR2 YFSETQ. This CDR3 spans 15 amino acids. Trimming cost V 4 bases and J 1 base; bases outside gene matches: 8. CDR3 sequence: CASSIGGGRSYEQYF. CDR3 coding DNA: TGCGCCAGCAGCATAGGCGGGGGAAGGTCCTACGAGCAGTACTTC.

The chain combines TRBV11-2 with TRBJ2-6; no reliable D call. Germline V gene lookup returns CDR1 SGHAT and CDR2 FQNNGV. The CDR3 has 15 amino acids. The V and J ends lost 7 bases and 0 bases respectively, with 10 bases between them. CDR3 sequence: CASTAVFSGANVLTF. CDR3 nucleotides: TGTGCCAGCACAGCCGTCTTCTCTGGGGCCAACGTCCTGACTTTC.

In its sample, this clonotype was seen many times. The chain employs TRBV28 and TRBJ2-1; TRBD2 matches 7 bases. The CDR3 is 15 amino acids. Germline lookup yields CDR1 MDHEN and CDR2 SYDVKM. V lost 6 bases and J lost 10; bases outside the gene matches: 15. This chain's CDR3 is CASSYNGEGYREQFF. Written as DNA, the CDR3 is TGTGCCAGCAGCTACAACGGGGAGGGATACCGGGAGCAGTTCTTC. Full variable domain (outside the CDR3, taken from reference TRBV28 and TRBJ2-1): DVKVTQSSRYLVKRTGEKVFLECVQDMDHENMFWYRQDPGLGLRLIYFSYDVKMKEKGDIPEGYSVSREKKERFSLILESASTNQTSMYLCASSYNGEGYREQFFGPGTRLTVL.

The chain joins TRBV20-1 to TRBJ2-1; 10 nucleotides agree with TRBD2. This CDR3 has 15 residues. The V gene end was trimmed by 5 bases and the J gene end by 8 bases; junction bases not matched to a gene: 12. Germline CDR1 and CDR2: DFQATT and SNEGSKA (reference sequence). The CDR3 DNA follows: TGCAGTGCTCACTCGGGACTAGCGATCAACGATGAGCAGTTCTTC. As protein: CSAHSGLAINDEQFF.

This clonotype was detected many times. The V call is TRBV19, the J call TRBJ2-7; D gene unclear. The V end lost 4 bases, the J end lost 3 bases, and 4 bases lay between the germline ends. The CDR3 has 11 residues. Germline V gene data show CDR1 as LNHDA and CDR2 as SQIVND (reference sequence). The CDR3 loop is CASSSVYEQYF. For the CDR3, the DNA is TGTGCCAGTAGTAGTGTCTACGAGCAGTACTTC.

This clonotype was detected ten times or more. CDR3 loop: CASSFETRHYEQYF. CDR3 nucleotides: TGCGCCAGCAGCTTCGAGACTCGTCACTACGAGCAGTACTTC. The genes are TRBV5-1 and TRBJ2-7; D remains ambiguous. CDR1 SGHRS and CDR2 YFSETQ come from the germline V gene. Trimming stripped 2 bases from V and 3 bases from J, with 12 bases between. This CDR3 spans 14 amino acids. The whole variable domain, remainder taken from reference TRBV5-1 and TRBJ2-7, is KAGVTQTPRYLIKTRGQQVTLSCSPISGHRSVSWYQQTPGQGLQFLFEYFSETQRNKGNFPGRFSGRQFSNSRSEMNVSTLELGDSALYLCASSFETRHYEQYFGPGTRLTVT.

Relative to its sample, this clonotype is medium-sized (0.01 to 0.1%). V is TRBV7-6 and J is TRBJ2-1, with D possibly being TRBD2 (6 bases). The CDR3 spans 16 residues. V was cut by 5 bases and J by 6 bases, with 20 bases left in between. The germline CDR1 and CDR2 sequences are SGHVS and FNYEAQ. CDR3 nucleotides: TGTGCCAGCAGCGGAACGGGACTGCACAACCTCAATGAGCAGTTCTTC. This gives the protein CASSGTGLHNLNEQFF.

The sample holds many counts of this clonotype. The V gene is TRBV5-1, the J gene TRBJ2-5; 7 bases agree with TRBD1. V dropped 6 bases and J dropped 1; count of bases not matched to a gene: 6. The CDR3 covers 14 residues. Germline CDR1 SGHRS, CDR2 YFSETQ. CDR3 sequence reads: CASTGTVSQETQYF. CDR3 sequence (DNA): TGCGCCAGCACCGGGACAGTCTCCCAAGAGACCCAGTACTTC.

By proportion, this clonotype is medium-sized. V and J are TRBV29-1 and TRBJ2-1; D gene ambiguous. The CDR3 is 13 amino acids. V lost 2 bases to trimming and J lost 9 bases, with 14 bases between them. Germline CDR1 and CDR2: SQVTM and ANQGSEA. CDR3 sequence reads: CSVERSSAAEQFF. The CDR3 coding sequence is TGCAGCGTTGAAAGGTCGTCGGCGGCTGAGCAGTTCTTC.

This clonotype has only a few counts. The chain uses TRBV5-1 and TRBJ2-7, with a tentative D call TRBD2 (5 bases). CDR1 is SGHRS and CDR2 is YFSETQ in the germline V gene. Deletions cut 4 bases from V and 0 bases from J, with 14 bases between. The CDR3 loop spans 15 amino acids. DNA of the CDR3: TGCGCCAGCAGCCCCTTGAGGGTAAGCTCCTACGAGCAGTACTTC. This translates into CASSPLRVSSYEQYF.